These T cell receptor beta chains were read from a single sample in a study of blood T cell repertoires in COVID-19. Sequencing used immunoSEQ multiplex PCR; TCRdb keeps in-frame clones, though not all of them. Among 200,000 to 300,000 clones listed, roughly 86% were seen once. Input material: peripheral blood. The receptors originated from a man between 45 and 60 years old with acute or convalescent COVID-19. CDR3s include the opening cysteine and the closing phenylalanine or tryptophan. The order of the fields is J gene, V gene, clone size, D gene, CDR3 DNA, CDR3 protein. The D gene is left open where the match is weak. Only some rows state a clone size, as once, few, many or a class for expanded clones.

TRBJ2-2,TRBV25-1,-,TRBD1,TGTGCCAGCAGTGGGGGACAGGGGGCCGGGGAGCTGTTTTTT,CASSGGQGAGELFF
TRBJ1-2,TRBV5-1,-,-,TGCGCCAGCAGCTTGCGCGGCTGGCAGAGAGATAACTATGGCTACACCTTC,CASSLRGWQRDNYGYTF
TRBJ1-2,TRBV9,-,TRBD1,TGTGCCAGCAGCGTGGAGACAGGGAATCTGAGAGGTGGCTACACCTTC,CASSVETGNLRGGYTF
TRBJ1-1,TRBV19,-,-,TGTGCCAGTATCGACGGGGATTGGGACACTGAAGCTTTCTTT,CASIDGDWDTEAFF
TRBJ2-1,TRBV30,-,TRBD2,TGTGCCTGGAGCGGACTAGCGGGAGGGTTGTATGAGCAGTTCTTC,CAWSGLAGGLYEQFF
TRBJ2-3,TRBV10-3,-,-,TGTGCCATCAGTGAGTCCGGGGGAGAGACAGATACGCAGTATTTT,CAISESGGETDTQYF
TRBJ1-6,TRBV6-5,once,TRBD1,TGTGCCAGCAGACCGGGACAGGGGGTATCACCCCTCCACTTT,CASRPGQGVSPLHF
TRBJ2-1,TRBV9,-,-,TGTGCCAGCAGTGAGCGGGACAATGAGCAGTTCTTC,CASSERDNEQFF
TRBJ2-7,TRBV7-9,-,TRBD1,TGTGCCAGCCAGGTGGACAGGCCCTACGAGCAGTACTTC,CASQVDRPYEQYF
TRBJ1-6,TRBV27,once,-,TGTGCCAGCAGTTTTAGGGGGAATTCACCCCTCCACTTT,CASSFRGNSPLHF
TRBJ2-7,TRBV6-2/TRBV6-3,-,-,TGTGCCAGCAGTTACGATCGGGATACGAGCTCCTACGAGCAGTACTTC,CASSYDRDTSSYEQYF
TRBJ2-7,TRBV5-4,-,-,TGTGCCAGCAGCTTGTCGGGGGTCCGGGAGCGATTGTACTTC,CASSLSGVRERLYF
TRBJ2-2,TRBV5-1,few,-,TGCGCCAGCAGCTTGCGGGCGGACCCAGGGGACGGGGAGCTGTTTTTT,CASSLRADPGDGELFF
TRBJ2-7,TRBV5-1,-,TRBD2,TGCGCCAGCAGCTTAGTCTCTAGCGGGGGGACCGTGTTCGAGCAGTACTTC,CASSLVSSGGTVFEQYF
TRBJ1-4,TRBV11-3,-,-,TGTGCCAGCAGCTCCAGGGGTGGTGAAAAACTGTTTTTT,CASSSRGGEKLFF
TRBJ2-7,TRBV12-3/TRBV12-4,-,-,TGTGCCAGCCGGGTCAGCTCCTCCTACGAGCAGTACTTC,CASRVSSSYEQYF
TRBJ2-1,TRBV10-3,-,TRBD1,TGTGCCATCAGGATTGACAGGGCCCACTACAATGAGCAGTTCTTC,CAIRIDRAHYNEQFF
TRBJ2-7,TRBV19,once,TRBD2,TGTGCCAGTAGTATTGGGACTAGCGGGAGGGCCGGGTTCTTCTACGAGCAGTACTTC,CASSIGTSGRAGFFYEQYF
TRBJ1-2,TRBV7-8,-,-,TGTGCCAGCAGCCTCCCGGCTGGGAGGGGCCCAGGCTACACCTTC,CASSLPAGRGPGYTF
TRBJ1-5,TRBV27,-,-,TGTGCCAGCAGCGCCTCAGGGGCAGGTCAGCCCCAGCATTTT,CASSASGAGQPQHF
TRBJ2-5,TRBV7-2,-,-,TGTGCCAGCAGCTTAACGTTGGCAGGGTCATCCGGGGAGACCCAGTACTTC,CASSLTLAGSSGETQYF
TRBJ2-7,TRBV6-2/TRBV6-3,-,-,TGTGCCAGCAGTTACTCAGCGCAGTGGTCCTACGAGCAGTACTTC,CASSYSAQWSYEQYF
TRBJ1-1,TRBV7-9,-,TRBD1,TGTGCCAGCAGCTTCGGTGGACAGGGGGCGCGCACTGAAGCTTTCTTT,CASSFGGQGARTEAFF
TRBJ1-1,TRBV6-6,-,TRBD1,TGTGCCAGCAGTTTGGTGACAGGGGGGAGGACTGAAGCTTTCTTT,CASSLVTGGRTEAFF
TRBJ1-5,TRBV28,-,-,TGTGCCAGCAGTTTAACAGGTCGGGGGATTAATCAGCCCCAGCATTTT,CASSLTGRGINQPQHF
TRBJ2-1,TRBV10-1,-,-,TGCGCCAGCAGTGAGTCTGAGCGCACTGAGCAGTTCTTC,CASSESERTEQFF
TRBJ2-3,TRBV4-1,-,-,TGCGCCAGCAGCCAAGAAGTGGGCGGGTCCCCGTTCGGGCAGTATTTT,CASSQEVGGSPFGQYF
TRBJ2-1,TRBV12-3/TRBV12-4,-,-,TGTGCCAGCAGCGCCGGGAGCTACAATGAGCAGTTCTTC,CASSAGSYNEQFF
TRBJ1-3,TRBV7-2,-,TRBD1,TGTGCCAGCAGCTTGGGGACAGGGCTACGCTCTGGAAACACCATATATTTT,CASSLGTGLRSGNTIYF
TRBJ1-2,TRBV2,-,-,TGTGCCAGCTCGCGCCTTAATGGCTACACCTTC,CASSRLNGYTF
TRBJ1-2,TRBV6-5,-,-,TGTGCCAGCAGTTCGGTGGAGCCATCGGATGGCTACACCTTC,CASSSVEPSDGYTF
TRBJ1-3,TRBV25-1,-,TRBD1,TGTGCCAGCAGTGAGAGGACAGGGGGCTTTGGAAACACCATATATTTT,CASSERTGGFGNTIYF
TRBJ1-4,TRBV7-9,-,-,TGTGCCAGCAGCGCCGACAGTAGTCCTAATGAAAAACTGTTTTTT,CASSADSSPNEKLFF